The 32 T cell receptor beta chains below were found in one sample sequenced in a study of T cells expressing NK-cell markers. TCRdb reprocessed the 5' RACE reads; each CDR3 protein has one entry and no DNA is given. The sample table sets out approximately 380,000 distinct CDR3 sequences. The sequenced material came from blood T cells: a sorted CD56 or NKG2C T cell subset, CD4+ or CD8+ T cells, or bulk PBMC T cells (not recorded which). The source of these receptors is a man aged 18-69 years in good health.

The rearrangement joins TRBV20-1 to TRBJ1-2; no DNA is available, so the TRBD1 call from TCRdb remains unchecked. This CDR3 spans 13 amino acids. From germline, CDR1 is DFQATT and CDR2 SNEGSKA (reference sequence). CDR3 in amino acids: CSAPDRDLTGYTF.

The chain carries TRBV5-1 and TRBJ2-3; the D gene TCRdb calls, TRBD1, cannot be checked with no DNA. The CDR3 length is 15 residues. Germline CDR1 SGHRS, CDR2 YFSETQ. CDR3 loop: CASSLVSNRGDTQYF.

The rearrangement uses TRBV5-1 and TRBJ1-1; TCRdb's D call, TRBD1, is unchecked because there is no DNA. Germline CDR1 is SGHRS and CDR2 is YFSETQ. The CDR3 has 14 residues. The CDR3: CASTLGQGPTEAFF.

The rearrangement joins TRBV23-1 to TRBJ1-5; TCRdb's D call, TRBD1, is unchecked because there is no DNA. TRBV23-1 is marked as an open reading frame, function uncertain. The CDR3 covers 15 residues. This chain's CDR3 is CASTPEGGCNQPQHF.

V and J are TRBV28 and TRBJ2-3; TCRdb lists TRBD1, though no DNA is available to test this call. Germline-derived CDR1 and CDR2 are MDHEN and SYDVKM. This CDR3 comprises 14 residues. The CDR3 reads CASSLFAGVDTQYF.

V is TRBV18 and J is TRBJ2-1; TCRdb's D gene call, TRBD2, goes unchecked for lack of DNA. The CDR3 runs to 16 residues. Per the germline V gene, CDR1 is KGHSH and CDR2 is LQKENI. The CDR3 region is CASSPRGLASPNEQFF.

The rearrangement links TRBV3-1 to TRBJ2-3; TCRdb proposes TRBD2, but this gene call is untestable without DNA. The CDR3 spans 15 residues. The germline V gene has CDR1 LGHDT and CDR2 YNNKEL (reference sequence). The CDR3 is CASSQASGGRDTQYF.

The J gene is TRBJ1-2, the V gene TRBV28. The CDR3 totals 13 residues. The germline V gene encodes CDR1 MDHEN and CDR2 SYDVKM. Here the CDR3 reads CASSLSGWGGYTF.

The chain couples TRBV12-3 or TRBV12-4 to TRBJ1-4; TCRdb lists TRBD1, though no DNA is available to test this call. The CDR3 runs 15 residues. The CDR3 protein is CASSLRGRTNEKLFF.

CDR3 amino acids: CASSPGPRKAFF. V gene TRBV25-1 combines with J gene TRBJ1-1; checking the TCRdb D call of TRBD1 is not possible without DNA. From germline, CDR1 is MGHDK and CDR2 SYGVNS. The CDR3 loop spans 12 amino acids.

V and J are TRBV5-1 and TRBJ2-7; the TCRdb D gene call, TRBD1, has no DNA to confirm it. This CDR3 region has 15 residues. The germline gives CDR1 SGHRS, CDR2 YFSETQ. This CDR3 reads CASSPRQGATYEQYF. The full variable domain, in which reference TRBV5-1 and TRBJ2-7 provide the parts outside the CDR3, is KAGVTQTPRYLIKTRGQQVTLSCSPISGHRSVSWYQQTPGQGLQFLFEYFSETQRNKGNFPGRFSGRQFSNSRSEMNVSTLELGDSALYLCASSPRQGATYEQYFGPGTRLTVT.

CDR3: CSAGKEGLGQPQHF. V gene TRBV20-1 combines with J gene TRBJ1-5. The germline CDR1 and CDR2 sequences are DFQATT and SNEGSKA (reference sequence). The CDR3 spans 14 residues.

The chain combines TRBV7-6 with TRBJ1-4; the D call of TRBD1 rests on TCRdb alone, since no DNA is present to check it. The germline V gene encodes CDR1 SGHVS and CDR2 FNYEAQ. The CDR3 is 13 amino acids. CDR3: CASSLEPGKKLFF.

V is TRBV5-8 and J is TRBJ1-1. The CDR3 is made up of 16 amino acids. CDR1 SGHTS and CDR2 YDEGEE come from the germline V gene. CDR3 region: CASSLARVTMNTEAFF.

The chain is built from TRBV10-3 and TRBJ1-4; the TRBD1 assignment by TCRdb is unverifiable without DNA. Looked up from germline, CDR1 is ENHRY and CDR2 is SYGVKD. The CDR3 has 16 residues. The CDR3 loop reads CAISDPGQGEGEKLFF.

The CDR3 region is CSVPSDSVGANVLTF. This chain uses TRBV20-1 with TRBJ2-6. Looked up from germline, CDR1 is DFQATT and CDR2 is SNEGSKA (reference sequence). The CDR3 extends over 15 amino acids.

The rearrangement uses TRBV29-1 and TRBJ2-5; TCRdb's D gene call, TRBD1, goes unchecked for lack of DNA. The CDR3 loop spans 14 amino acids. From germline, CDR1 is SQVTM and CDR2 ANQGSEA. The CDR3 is CSVGTGGFQETQYF.

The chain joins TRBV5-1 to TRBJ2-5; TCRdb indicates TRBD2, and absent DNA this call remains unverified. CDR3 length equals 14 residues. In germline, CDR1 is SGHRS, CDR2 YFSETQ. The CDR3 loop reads CASSFPRDAGTQYF.

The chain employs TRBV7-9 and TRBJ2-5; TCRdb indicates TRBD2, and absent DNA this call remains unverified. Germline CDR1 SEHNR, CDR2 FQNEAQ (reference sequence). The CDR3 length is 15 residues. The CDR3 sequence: CASSSPRAGIGTQYF. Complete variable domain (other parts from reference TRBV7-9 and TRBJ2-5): DTGVSQNPRHKITKRGQNVTFRCDPISEHNRLYWYRQTLGQGPEFLTYFQNEAQLEKSRLLSDRFSAERPKGSFSTLEIQRTEQGDSAMYLCASSSPRAGIGTQYFGPGTRLLVL.

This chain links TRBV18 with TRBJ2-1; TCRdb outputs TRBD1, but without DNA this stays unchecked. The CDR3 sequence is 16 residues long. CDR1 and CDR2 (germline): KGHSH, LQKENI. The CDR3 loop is CASSPLKATTGSEQFF.

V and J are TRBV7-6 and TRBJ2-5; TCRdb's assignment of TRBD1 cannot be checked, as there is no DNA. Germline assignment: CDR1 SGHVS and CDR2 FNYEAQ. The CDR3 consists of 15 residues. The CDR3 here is CASSLANLGGETQYF. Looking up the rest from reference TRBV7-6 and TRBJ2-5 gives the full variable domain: GAGVSQSPRYKVTKRGQDVALRCDPISGHVSLYWYRQALGQGPEFLTYFNYEAQQDKSGLPNDRFSAERPEGSISTLTIQRTEQRDSAMYRCASSLANLGGETQYFGPGTRLLVL.

This CDR3 reads CASSQDYTSEQFF. This rearrangement joins TRBV3-1 to TRBJ2-1; TCRdb's D call, TRBD2, is unchecked because there is no DNA. CDR1 and CDR2 (germline): LGHDT, YNNKEL (reference sequence). CDR3 length: 13 amino acids.

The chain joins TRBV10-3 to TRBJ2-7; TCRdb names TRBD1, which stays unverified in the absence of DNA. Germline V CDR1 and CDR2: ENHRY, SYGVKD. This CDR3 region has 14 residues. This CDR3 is CAISAQGQPYEQYF.

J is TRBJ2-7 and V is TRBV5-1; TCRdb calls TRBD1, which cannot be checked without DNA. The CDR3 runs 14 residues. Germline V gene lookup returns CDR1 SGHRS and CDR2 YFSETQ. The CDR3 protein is CASRVTDRGGEQYF.

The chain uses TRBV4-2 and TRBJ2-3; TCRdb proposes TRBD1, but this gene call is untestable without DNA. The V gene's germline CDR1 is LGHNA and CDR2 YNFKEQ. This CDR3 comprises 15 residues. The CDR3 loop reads CASSLTTGMRDTQYF.

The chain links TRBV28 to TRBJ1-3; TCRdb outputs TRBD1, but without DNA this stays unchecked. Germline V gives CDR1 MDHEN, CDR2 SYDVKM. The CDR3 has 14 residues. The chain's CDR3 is CASGTGPVGNTIYF.

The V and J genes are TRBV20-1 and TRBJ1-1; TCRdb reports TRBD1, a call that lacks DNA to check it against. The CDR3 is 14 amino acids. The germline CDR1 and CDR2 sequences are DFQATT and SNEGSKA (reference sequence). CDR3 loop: CSAVQGAGNTEAFF.

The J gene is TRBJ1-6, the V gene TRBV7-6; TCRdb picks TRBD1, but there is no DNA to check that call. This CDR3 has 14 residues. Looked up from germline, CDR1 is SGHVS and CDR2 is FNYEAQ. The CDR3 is CASSPRGNNSPLHF.

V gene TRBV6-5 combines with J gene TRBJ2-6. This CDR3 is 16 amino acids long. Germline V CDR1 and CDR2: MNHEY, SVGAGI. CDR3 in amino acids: CASSYNGASGANVLTF.

The CDR3 is CASSYGTSGTYEQYF. The chain uses TRBV6-2 or TRBV6-3 and TRBJ2-7; with no DNA, the TCRdb D assignment of TRBD2 cannot be verified. This CDR3 comprises 15 residues. Germline lookup yields CDR1 MNHEY and CDR2 SVGEGT.

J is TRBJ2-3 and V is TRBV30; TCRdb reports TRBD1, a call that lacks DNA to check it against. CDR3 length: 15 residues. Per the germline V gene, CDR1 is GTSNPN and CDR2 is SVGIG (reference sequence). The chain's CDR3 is CAWSSGGRSADTQYF. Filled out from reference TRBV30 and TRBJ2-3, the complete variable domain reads SQTIHQWPATLVQPVGSPLSLECTVEGTSNPNLYWYRQAAGRGLQLLFYSVGIGQISSEVPQNLSASRPQDRQFILSSKKLLLSDSGFYLCAWSSGGRSADTQYFGPGTRLTVL.

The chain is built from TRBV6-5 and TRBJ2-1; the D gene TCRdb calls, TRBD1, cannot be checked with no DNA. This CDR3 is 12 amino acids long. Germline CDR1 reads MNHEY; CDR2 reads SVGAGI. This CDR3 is CASGTVYNEQFF.